Each of the 26 T cell receptor beta chains below was sequenced from the same sample in a study of human T cells and chemical hapten exposure. TCRdb called the RACE reads again in MiXCR, with one record for every CDR3 protein. This table holds around 57,000 distinct CDR3 sequences, approximately 10% found once. Regarding time point: patch test 1, 2 weeks after DPC sensitization. The treatment is: therapeutic diphenylcyclopropenone sensitization with weekly scalp DPC. Blood, whole and unfractionated, served as the source for total RNA extraction. Source: whole blood, taken in connection with sensitization to the hapten diphenylcyclopropenone (DPC). The receptors come from a woman in her thirties or forties with alopecia areata. Some clones in this sample may be carry-over from other donors' samples.

For this clonotype: A read error may be the cause here, since a much bigger clone is one base away. This CDR3 is CTSSQGETLGYTF. The CDR3 DNA follows: TGTACCAGCAGTCAGGGAGAAACGCTTGGCTACACCTTC. The rearrangement uses TRBV5-6 and TRBJ1-2, with a tentative D call TRBD1 (5 bases). Looked up from germline, CDR1 is SGHDT and CDR2 is YYEEEE. The CDR3 has 13 amino acids.

The V call is TRBV3-2, the J call TRBJ2-1; TRBD2 is the table's D call and was not checked against the DNA. TRBV3-2 is a recognized pseudogene. The CDR3 spans 16 residues. The CDR3 loop is CASSRGGSLTYNEQFF. The CDR3 DNA is TGTGCCAGCAGCCGCGGCGGGAGTTTAACCTACAATGAGCAGTTCTTC.

This clonotype was detected ten times or more. J is TRBJ1-2 and V is TRBV6-5; D call uncertain. The germline V gene encodes CDR1 MNHEY and CDR2 SVGAGI. V shed 8 bases and J shed 3 bases, with 13 bases lying between them. The CDR3 length is 13 residues. The CDR3 nucleotides are TGTGCCAGCGGTTGGGGTCCTTACTATGGCTACACCTTC. Protein: CASGWGPYYGYTF.

This clonotype showed up just a few times. V is TRBV4-3 and J is TRBJ1-5; maybe TRBD1 (6 bases). This CDR3 has 16 amino acids. The V gene lost 0 bases and the J gene lost 6 bases, with 15 bases spanning the gap. In germline, CDR1 is LGHNA, CDR2 YSLEER. CDR3 loop: CASSQDMGGLGQPQHF. The CDR3 nucleotides are TGCGCCAGCAGCCAAGATATGGGGGGCTTGGGTCAGCCCCAGCATTTT.

This rearrangement joins TRBV30 to TRBJ1-1; 8 bases align to TRBD1. Trimming at V came to 2 bases and at J to 1 base, leaving 0 bases not matched to a gene. This CDR3 is built from 13 residues. The germline V gene has CDR1 GTSNPN and CDR2 SVGIG (reference sequence). CDR3 nucleotide sequence: TGTGCCTGGAGTCAGGGGGCGAACACTGAAGCTTTCTTT. Protein product: CAWSQGANTEAFF.

This clonotype was seen more than once but under ten times. V and J are TRBV19 and TRBJ1-2; 7 nucleotides align to TRBD1. The junction had 16 bases not matched to a gene; V was cut back by 5 bases and J by 4 bases. CDR3 length: 17 residues. CDR1 and CDR2 (germline): LNHDA, SQIVND (reference sequence). CDR3 sequence: CASSQAMGQTSGYGYTF. The CDR3 DNA sequence: TGTGCCAGTAGTCAGGCGATGGGACAGACCTCTGGCTATGGCTACACCTTC.

V usage is TRBV19 and J usage is TRBJ1-3, with D perhaps TRBD1 (5 bases). This CDR3 has 13 amino acids. V lost 11 bases to trimming and J lost 4 bases, with 15 bases between them. From germline, CDR1 is LNHDA and CDR2 SQIVND (reference sequence). The CDR3 nucleotides are TGTGCCTCCGACGGGACCTTAGGAAACACCATATATTTT. Translating gives CASDGTLGNTIYF.

This clonotype was found a few times. The chain uses TRBV28 and TRBJ1-2, with a tentative D call TRBD1 (5 bases). There are 14 residues in the CDR3. The V end was cut by 6 bases, the J end by 1 base, with 12 bases between. The germline gives CDR1 MDHEN, CDR2 SYDVKM. Written as DNA, the CDR3 is TGTGCCAGCAGGCTTGCCGGGGGTAACTATGGCTACACCTTC. Translating it yields CASRLAGGNYGYTF.

This clonotype has ten or more counts. This sequence joins TRBV18 and TRBJ1-1; tentatively, D is TRBD1 (6 bases). Between the trimmed V and J ends, which lost 2 bases and 4 bases, there was a span of 14 bases. This CDR3 is 15 amino acids long. CDR1 is KGHSH and CDR2 is LQKENI in the germline V gene. The CDR3 here is CASSPAIDRFTEAFF. In nucleotides, the CDR3 is TGTGCCAGCTCACCAGCTATAGACAGGTTCACTGAAGCTTTCTTT.

This clonotype has more than one count but fewer than ten. This sequence joins TRBV5-1 and TRBJ2-3; D is possibly TRBD1 (6 bases). The CDR3 runs to 15 residues. Germline V CDR1 and CDR2: SGHRS, YFSETQ. V dropped 7 bases and J dropped 0 bases, with 15 bases sitting between them. The CDR3 coding sequence is TGCGCCAGCCAACCCGGGACAATCAGCACAGATACGCAGTATTTT. Translation: CASQPGTISTDTQYF.

In this sample, this clonotype turned up a few times. The V call is TRBV29-1, the J call TRBJ2-1; 8 nucleotides match TRBD2. This CDR3 spans 17 amino acids. Germline CDR1 SQVTM, CDR2 ANQGSEA. With V trimmed by 3 bases and J by 1 base, 11 bases remained unmatched. The CDR3 DNA reads as TGCAGCGTTGACGGGATTACTAGCGGTTTTTCCTACAATGAGCAGTTCTTC. As protein: CSVDGITSGFSYNEQFF.

This chain joins TRBV7-9 and TRBJ1-6; the match to TRBD1 covers 7 bases. V lost 7 bases, J lost 9 bases, and 15 bases stayed unmatched. CDR1 and CDR2 from the germline V gene are SEHNR and FQNEAQ (reference sequence). The CDR3 extends over 16 amino acids. As DNA, the CDR3 is TGTGCCAGCAACCCACTCTCCGGGACAGATGTTTCACCCCTCCACTTT. This sequence encodes CASNPLSGTDVSPLHF.

This clonotype turned up a few times. The V gene is TRBV6-5, the J gene TRBJ2-5, with D perhaps matching TRBD1 (7 bases). This CDR3 comprises 14 residues. CDR1 MNHEY and CDR2 SVGAGI come from the germline V gene. Trimming removed 2 bases from V and 5 bases from J, with 12 bases in between. The CDR3 spells CASSYGRDSETQYF. The CDR3 region has the DNA TGTGCCAGCAGTTACGGGCGGGACAGTGAGACCCAGTACTTC.

The table lists this clonotype with many counts. The gene calls are TRBV6-1 and TRBJ1-1, with D possibly TRBD1 on 6 matching bases. CDR3 length: 13 amino acids. Trimming removed 5 bases at V and 1 base at J, with 8 bases between. CDR1 and CDR2 (germline): MNHNS, SASEGT. The DNA for the CDR3 is TGTGCCAGCAGTTCGACAGGGAACACTGAAGCTTTCTTT. Its translation: CASSSTGNTEAFF.

This clonotype was observed many times. The chain has TRBV3-1 and TRBJ2-7; 7 bases are shared with TRBD2. Germline lookup yields CDR1 LGHDT and CDR2 YNNKEL (reference sequence). The CDR3 consists of 14 residues. With V trimmed by 1 base and J by 6 bases, 6 bases remained unmatched. Written as DNA, the CDR3 is TGTGCCAGCAGCCAAGTCCGGGGGGTGTCCGAGCAGTACTTC. Protein sequence: CASSQVRGVSEQYF.

This clonotype was seen a few times. This chain joins TRBV9 and TRBJ2-2; 14 positions match TRBD2. V dropped 5 bases and J dropped 6; count of bases not matched to a gene: 12. The CDR3 consists of 18 residues. Germline V lookup: CDR1 SGDLS, CDR2 YYNGEE. The CDR3: CASSAGTSGRSMAGELFF. The CDR3 region has the DNA TGTGCCAGCAGTGCCGGGACTAGCGGGAGAAGTATGGCCGGGGAGCTGTTTTTT.

The table lists this clonotype with many counts. The V gene is TRBV20-1, the J gene TRBJ1-6, with D uncertain. CDR3 length: 15 residues. Trimming cost V 0 bases and J 5 bases, with 11 bases left between them. Per germline, CDR1 DFQATT and CDR2 SNEGSKA (reference sequence). CDR3 sequence reads: CSARDLLGDNSPLHF. DNA for the CDR3: TGCAGTGCTAGAGATCTTCTGGGAGATAATTCACCCCTCCACTTT.

This clonotype has at least ten counts. The chain is built from TRBV28 and TRBJ2-6, with D perhaps being TRBD1 or TRBD2 (5 bases each). The germline V gene has CDR1 MDHEN and CDR2 SYDVKM. The V and J ends lost 6 bases and 0 bases respectively, with 12 bases between them. The CDR3 extends over 16 amino acids. The CDR3 is CASSPGDVSGANVLTF. The CDR3 nucleotides read TGTGCCAGCAGCCCTGGGGACGTCTCTGGGGCCAACGTCCTGACTTTC.

As for this clonotype: With a much larger clone just one base away, this may be a read error. This is likely a read error, given that the CDR3 carries no conserved phenylalanine or tryptophan at its end. This rearrangement joins TRBV20-1 to TRBJ2-3; 9 bases are shared with TRBD1. Germline CDR1 is DFQATT and CDR2 is SNEGSKA (reference sequence). The CDR3 sequence is 16 residues long. Losses at the gene ends were 0 bases for V and 5 bases for J; bases not matched to a gene: 9. CDR3 DNA sequence: TGCAGTGCTAGAGACGTAGGACAGGGGAAACAAGATACGCAGTATATT. Amino acids: CSARDVGQGKQDTQYI.

This clonotype was picked up many times. This sequence joins TRBV7-8 and TRBJ2-2; 11 bases align to TRBD2. The CDR3 runs 16 residues. The germline CDR1 and CDR2 sequences are SGHVS and FQNEAQ. V was pared by 5 bases and J by 8 bases, with 10 bases of the junction left unmatched. CDR3 nucleotides: TGTGCCAGCAGCCTCAGACTAGCGGGAAGGGCTGGGGAGCTGTTTTTT. Translated, it gives CASSLRLAGRAGELFF.

This clonotype has at least ten counts. The chain combines TRBV14 with TRBJ2-1, with 10 bases that match TRBD2. V lost 4 bases to trimming and J lost 3 bases; unmatched junction nucleotides: 6. CDR3 size: 16 residues. Germline lookup yields CDR1 SGHDN and CDR2 FVKESK. This CDR3 is CASSRKLAGGYNEQFF. The CDR3 nucleotides read TGTGCCAGCAGCCGCAAGTTAGCGGGAGGCTACAATGAGCAGTTCTTC.

In this sample, this clonotype turned up a few times. The chain combines TRBV27 with TRBJ2-7; D perhaps matches TRBD1 (6 bases). V was shortened by 5 bases and J by 6 bases, with 14 bases between the two germline ends. Germline assignment: CDR1 MNHEY and CDR2 SMNVEV (reference sequence). CDR3 length equals 13 residues. Here the CDR3 reads CASSDFTGSEQYF. In DNA, the CDR3 is TGTGCCAGCAGTGATTTTACAGGGAGCGAGCAGTACTTC.

J is TRBJ1-1 and V is TRBV7-9; D uncertain. Germline V CDR1 and CDR2: SEHNR, FQNEAQ (reference sequence). The ends were cut back, 4 bases at V and 1 base at J, with 4 bases in the middle. The CDR3 consists of 12 residues. CDR3 region: CASSYQNTEAFF. The CDR3 DNA is TGTGCCAGCAGCTACCAGAACACTGAAGCTTTCTTT.

V gene TRBV7-9 combines with J gene TRBJ2-7; 8 positions agree with TRBD2. V lost 4 bases and J lost 5; bases outside the gene matches: 7. Germline V CDR1 and CDR2: SEHNR, FQNEAQ (reference sequence). The CDR3 has 14 amino acids. Here the CDR3 DNA reads TGTGCCAGCAGCTCCAGCGGGAGAATTGACGAGCAGTACTTC. Translation: CASSSSGRIDEQYF.

Comment on this clonotype: This CDR3 fails to terminate in the conserved phenylalanine or tryptophan, so it likely reflects a read error. Here the CDR3 reads CASKDSGEQYL. Written as DNA, the CDR3 is TGCGCCAGCAAGGACTCCGGCGAGCAGTACCTC. This rearrangement joins TRBV5-1 to TRBJ2-7; D possibly corresponds to TRBD2 (5 bases). The CDR3 runs to 11 residues. CDR1 SGHRS and CDR2 YFSETQ come from the germline V gene. V shed 6 bases and J shed 6 bases, with 10 bases lying between them.

The V and J genes are TRBV29-1 and TRBJ1-1; the D gene is possibly TRBD1 (6 bases). Trimming took 3 bases from V and 6 from J, leaving 14 bases between them. Germline V lookup: CDR1 SQVTM, CDR2 ANQGSEA. CDR3 length equals 13 residues. CDR3 protein: CSVEGRGWAEAFF. The CDR3 nucleotides read TGCAGCGTTGAGGGCAGGGGATGGGCTGAAGCTTTCTTT. Variable domain in full (rest from reference TRBV29-1 and TRBJ1-1): SAVISQKPSRDICQRGTSLTIQCQVDSQVTMMFWYRQQPGQSLTLIATANQGSEATYESGFVIDKFPISRPNLTFSTLTVSNMSPEDSSIYLCSVEGRGWAEAFFGQGTRLTVV.